Detailed here is one T cell receptor beta chain. The antigen is undetermined. TCRdb reprocessed the RT-PCR reads with MiXCR, giving one entry per CDR3 protein. The sample lists over 750,000 distinct CDR3 sequences, around 20% occurring once. These data are taken from a study of response to subunit inactivated influenza vaccine. General observations from the study: Every seasonal influenza vaccination brings in few new T cells, the authors suggested.

V lost 5 bases and J lost 9, with 11 bases in between. The CDR3 contains 12 residues. CDR1 SEHNR and CDR2 FQNEAQ come from the germline V gene (reference sequence). The sample in question was PBMCs from blood, obtained roughly 5 days after vaccination. This chain joins TRBV7-9 and TRBJ2-1, with a weak D call TRBD2 (5 bases). This receptor was taken from a man aged 45-60 years who received an inactivated influenza vaccine. This CDR3 is CASSPFGLEQFF. The CDR3 coding sequence is TGTGCCAGCAGCCCCTTCGGACTTGAGCAGTTCTTC.